The clone carrying this T cell receptor beta chain appeared a few times. One junction end disagrees with the germline gene, perhaps due to a read error. All patients reached thyroid surgery having received no treatment beforehand. Using MiXCR, TCRdb reanalyzed the PCR reads. The sample shows tens of thousands of clones, 20% to 25% of them seen only once. The data derive from a study of metastatic and nonmetastatic thyroid tumors. Sequenced material: blood. The origin of this receptor is a female donor with papillary thyroid cancer or a benign thyroid nodule (not recorded which). Some clones in this sample may be carry-over from other donors' samples.

The CDR3 region is CAISTLPVVGELFF. CDR3 DNA: TGTGCCATCAGTACCCTTCCAGTGGTCGGGGAGCTGTTTTTT. The chain is built from TRBV12-3 or TRBV12-4 and TRBJ2-2; D gene unclear. The CDR3 covers 14 residues.